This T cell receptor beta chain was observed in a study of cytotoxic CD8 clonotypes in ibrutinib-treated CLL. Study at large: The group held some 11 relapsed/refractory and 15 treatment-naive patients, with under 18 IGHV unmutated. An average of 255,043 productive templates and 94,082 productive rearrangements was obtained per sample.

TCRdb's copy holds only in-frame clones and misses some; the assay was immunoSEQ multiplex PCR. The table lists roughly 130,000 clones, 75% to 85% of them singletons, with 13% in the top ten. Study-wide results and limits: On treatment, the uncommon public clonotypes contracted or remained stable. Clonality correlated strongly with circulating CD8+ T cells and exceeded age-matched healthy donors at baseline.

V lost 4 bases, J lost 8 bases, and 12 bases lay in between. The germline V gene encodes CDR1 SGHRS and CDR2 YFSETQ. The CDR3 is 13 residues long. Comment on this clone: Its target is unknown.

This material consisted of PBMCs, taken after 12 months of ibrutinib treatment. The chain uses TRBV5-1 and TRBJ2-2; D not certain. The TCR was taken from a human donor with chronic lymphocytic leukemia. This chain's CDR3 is CASSTKIRGELFF. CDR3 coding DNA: TGCGCCAGCAGCACCAAAATCAGGGGGGAGCTGTTTTTT.